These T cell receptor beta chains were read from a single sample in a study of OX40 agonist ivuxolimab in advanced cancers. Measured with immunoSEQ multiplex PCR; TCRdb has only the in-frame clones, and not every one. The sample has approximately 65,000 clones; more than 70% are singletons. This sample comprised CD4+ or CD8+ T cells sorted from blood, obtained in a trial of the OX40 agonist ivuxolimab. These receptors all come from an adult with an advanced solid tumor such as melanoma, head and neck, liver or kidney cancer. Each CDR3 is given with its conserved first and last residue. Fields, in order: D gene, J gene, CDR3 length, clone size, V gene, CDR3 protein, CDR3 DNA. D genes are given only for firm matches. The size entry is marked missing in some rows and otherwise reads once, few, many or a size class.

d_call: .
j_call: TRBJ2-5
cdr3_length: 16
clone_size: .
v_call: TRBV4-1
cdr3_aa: CASSRPFRRGQETQYF
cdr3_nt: TGCGCCAGCAGCCGCCCTTTTAGACGGGGCCAAGAGACCCAGTACTTC

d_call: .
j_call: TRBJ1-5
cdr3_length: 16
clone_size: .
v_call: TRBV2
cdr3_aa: CASSLTGADIGQPQHF
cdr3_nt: TGTGCCAGCAGCCTAACGGGGGCGGATATCGGCCAGCCCCAGCATTTT

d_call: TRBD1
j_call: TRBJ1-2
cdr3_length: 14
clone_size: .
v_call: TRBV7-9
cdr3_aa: CASSLRQGALGYTF
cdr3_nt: TGTGCCAGCAGCTTACGACAGGGGGCCTTAGGCTACACCTTC

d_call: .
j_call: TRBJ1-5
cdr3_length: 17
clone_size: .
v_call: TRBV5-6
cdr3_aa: CASSLGNPGYSNQPQHF
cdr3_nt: TGTGCCAGCAGCTTGGGGAATCCGGGTTATAGCAATCAGCCCCAGCATTTT

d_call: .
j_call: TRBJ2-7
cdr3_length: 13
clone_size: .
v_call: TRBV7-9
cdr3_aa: CASSSTGWYEQYF
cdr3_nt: TGTGCCAGCAGCTCGACAGGTTGGTACGAGCAGTACTTC

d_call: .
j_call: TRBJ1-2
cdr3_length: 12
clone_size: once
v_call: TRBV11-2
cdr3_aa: CASSLVYYGYTF
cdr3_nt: TGTGCCAGCAGCTTAGTTTACTATGGCTACACCTTC

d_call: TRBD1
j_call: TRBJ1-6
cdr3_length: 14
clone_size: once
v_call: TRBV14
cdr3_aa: CASSPTGAGSPLHF
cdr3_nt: TGTGCCAGCAGCCCCACAGGGGCCGGTTCACCCCTCCACTTT

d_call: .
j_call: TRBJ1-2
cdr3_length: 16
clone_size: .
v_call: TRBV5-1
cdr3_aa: CASSSGQASLNYGYTF
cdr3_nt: TGCGCCAGCAGCTCGGGACAAGCCTCACTTAACTATGGCTACACCTTC

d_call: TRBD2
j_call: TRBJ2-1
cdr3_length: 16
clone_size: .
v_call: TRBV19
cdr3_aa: CASTLDGGSSYNEQFF
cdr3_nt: TGTGCCAGTACCTTAGACGGGGGGAGCTCCTACAATGAGCAGTTCTTC

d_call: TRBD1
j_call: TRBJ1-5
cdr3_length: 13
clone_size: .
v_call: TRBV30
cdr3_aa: CAWSGQGGQPQHF
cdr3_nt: TGTGCCTGGAGTGGGCAGGGGGGTCAGCCCCAGCATTTT

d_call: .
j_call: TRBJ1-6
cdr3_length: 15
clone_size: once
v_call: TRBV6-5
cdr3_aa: CASTSREHYNSPLHF
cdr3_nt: TGTGCCAGCACCTCTCGAGAGCATTATAATTCACCCCTCCACTTT

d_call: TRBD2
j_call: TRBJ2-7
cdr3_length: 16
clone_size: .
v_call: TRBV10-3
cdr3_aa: CAISSGLAGGRYEQYF
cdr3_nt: TGTGCCATCAGTTCGGGACTAGCGGGGGGGCGGTACGAGCAGTACTTC

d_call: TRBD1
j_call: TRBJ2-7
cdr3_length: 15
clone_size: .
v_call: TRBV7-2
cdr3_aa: CASSPDRDRGYEQYF
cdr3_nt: TGTGCCAGCAGCCCAGACCGGGACAGGGGATACGAGCAGTACTTC

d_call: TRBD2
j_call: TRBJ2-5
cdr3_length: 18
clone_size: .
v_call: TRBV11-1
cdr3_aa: CASSPGTSGGLSRETQYF
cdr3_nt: TGTGCCAGCAGCCCCGGGACTAGCGGGGGTTTGAGTCGGGAGACCCAGTACTTC

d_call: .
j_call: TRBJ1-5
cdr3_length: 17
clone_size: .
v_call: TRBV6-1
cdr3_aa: CASSEMGSLEGNQPQHF
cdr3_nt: TGTGCCAGCAGTGAAATGGGATCACTGGAAGGCAATCAGCCCCAGCATTTT

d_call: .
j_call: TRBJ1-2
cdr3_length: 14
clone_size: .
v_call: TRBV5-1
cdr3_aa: CASSLDGANYGYTF
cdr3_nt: TGCGCCAGCAGCTTGGATGGAGCTAACTATGGCTACACCTTC

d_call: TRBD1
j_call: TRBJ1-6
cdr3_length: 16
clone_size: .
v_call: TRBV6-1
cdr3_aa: CASSEQGAHSGSPLHF
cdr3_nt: TGTGCCAGCAGTGAACAGGGGGCCCATTCCGGTTCACCCCTCCACTTT

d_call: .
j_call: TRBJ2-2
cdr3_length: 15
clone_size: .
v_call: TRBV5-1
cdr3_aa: CASSQRTDDTGELFF
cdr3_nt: TGCGCCAGCAGCCAAAGGACGGATGACACCGGGGAGCTGTTTTTT

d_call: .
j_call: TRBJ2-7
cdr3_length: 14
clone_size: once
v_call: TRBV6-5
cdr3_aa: CASSYAGSSYEQYF
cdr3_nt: TGTGCCAGCAGTTACGCAGGGTCTTCCTACGAGCAGTACTTC

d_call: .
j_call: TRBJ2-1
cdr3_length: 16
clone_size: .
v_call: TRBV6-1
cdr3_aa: CASSEFWSSSYNEQFF
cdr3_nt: TGTGCCAGCAGTGAATTCTGGTCCAGCTCCTACAATGAGCAGTTCTTC

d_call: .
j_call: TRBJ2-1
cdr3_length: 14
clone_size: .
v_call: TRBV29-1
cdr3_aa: CSVRAGSSYNEQFF
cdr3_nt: TGCAGCGTTAGGGCGGGAAGCTCCTACAATGAGCAGTTCTTC

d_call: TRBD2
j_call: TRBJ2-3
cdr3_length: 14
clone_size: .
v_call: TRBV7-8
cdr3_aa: CASSPRTSGGPLYF
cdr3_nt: TGTGCCAGCAGCCCGAGGACTAGCGGGGGGCCCCTGTATTTT

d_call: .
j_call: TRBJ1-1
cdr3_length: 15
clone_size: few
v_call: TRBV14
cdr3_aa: CASSQVSGRNTEAFF
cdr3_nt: TGTGCCAGCAGCCAAGTATCAGGTCGGAACACTGAAGCTTTCTTT

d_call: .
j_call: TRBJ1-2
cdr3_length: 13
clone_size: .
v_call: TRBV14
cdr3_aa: CASSHGRLRGYTF
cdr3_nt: TGTGCCAGCAGCCACGGCAGGCTTCGGGGCTACACCTTC

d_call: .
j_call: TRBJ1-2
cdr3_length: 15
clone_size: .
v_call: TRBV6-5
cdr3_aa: CASSSYAGVNYGYTF
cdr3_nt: TGTGCCAGCAGTTCATATGCAGGAGTAAACTATGGCTACACCTTC

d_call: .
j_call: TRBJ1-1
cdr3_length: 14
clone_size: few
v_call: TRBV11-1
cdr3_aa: CASSPRRLDTEAFF
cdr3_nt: TGTGCCAGCAGCCCCAGGCGGTTGGACACTGAAGCTTTCTTT

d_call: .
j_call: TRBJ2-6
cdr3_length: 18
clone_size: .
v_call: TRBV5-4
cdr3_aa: CASSPGGTILSGANVLTF
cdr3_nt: TGTGCCAGCAGCCCTGGCGGGACAATACTCTCTGGGGCCAACGTCCTGACTTTC

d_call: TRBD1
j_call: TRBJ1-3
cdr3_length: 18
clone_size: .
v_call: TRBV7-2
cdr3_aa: CASSFIRTGERSGNTIYF
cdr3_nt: TGTGCCAGCAGCTTTATTAGGACAGGAGAACGCTCTGGAAACACCATATATTTT

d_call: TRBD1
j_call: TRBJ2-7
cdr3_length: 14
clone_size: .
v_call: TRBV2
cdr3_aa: CASSPAGGPYEQYF
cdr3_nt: TGTGCCAGCAGCCCCGCAGGGGGTCCCTACGAGCAGTACTTC

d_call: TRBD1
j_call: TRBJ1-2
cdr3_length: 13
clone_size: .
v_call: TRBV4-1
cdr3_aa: CASSRTGGYGYTF
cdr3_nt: TGCGCCAGCAGCCGAACAGGGGGGTATGGCTACACCTTC

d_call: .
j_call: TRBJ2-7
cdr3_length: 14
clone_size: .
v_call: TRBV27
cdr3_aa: CASSFGRGGYEQYF
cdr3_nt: TGTGCCAGCAGTTTTGGCAGGGGGGGATACGAGCAGTACTTC

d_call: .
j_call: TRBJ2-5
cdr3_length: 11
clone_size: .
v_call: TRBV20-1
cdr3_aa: CSAGKRETQYF
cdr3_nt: TGCAGTGCTGGTAAACGGGAGACCCAGTACTTC

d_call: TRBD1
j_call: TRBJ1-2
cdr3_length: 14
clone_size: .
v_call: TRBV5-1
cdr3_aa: CASSPGTETYGYTF
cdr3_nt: TGCGCCAGCAGCCCGGGGACAGAGACCTATGGCTACACCTTC

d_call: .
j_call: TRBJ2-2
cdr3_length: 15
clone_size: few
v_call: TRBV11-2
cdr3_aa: CASSFKQGNTGELFF
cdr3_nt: TGTGCCAGCAGCTTTAAACAGGGGAACACCGGGGAGCTGTTTTTT

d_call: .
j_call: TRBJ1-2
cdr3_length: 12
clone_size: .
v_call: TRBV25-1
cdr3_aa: CASSGSGGRYTF
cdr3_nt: TGTGCCAGCAGTGGGTCCGGAGGGCGCTACACCTTC

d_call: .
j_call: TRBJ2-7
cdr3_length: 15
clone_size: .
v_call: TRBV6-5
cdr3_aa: CASSDGTSSSYEQYF
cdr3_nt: TGTGCCAGCAGCGACGGGACCAGTAGCTCCTACGAGCAGTACTTC

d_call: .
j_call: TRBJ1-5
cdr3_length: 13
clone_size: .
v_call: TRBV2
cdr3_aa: CASNRDSNQPQHF
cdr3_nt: TGTGCCAGCAACCGGGACAGCAATCAGCCCCAGCATTTT

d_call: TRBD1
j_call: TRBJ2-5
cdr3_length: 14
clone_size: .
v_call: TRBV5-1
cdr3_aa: CASSFDRGGETQYF
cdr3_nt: TGCGCCAGCAGCTTCGACAGGGGCGGGGAGACCCAGTACTTC

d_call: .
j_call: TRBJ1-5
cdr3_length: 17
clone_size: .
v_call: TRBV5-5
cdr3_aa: CASSLAPINIAGQPQHF
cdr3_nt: TGTGCCAGCAGCTTAGCCCCAATTAATATCGCAGGTCAGCCCCAGCATTTT

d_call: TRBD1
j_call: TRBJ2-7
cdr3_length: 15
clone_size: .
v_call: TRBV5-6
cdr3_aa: CASSLEGTGGYEQYF
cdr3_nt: TGTGCCAGCAGCTTGGAAGGGACAGGGGGCTACGAGCAGTACTTC

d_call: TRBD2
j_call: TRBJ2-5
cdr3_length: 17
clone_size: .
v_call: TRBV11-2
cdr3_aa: CASSLVLGGGGGETQYF
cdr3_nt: TGTGCCAGCAGCTTAGTTCTAGGCGGGGGAGGAGGAGAGACCCAGTACTTC

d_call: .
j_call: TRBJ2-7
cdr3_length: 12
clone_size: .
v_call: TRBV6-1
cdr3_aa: CASSEPAKEQYF
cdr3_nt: TGTGCCAGCAGTGAACCGGCCAAGGAGCAGTACTTC

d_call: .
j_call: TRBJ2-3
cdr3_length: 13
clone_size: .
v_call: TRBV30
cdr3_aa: CAWSTGLTDTQYF
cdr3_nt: TGTGCCTGGTCGACCGGCCTCACAGATACGCAGTATTTT

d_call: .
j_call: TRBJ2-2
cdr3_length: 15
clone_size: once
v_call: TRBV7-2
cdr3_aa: CASSPYTGATGELFF
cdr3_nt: TGTGCCAGCAGCCCGTACACCGGCGCCACCGGGGAGCTGTTTTTT

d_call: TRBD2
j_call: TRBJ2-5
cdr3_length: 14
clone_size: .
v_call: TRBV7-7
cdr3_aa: CASGAGLARETQYF
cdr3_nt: TGTGCTAGCGGCGCGGGACTAGCGCGAGAGACCCAGTACTTC

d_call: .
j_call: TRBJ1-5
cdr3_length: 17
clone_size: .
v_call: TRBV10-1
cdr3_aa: CAIGAHTRGWGNQPQHF
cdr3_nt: TGCGCCATCGGCGCTCACACGAGGGGTTGGGGGAATCAGCCCCAGCATTTT

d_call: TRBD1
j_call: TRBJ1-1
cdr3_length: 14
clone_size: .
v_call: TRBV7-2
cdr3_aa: CASSIQGYGTEAFF
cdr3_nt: TGTGCCAGCAGCATACAGGGGTACGGCACTGAAGCTTTCTTT

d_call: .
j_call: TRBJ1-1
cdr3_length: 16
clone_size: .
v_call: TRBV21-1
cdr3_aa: CASSKDRDREGTEAFF
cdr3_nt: TGTGCCAGCAGCAAAGACCGGGACAGGGAGGGCACTGAAGCTTTCTTT

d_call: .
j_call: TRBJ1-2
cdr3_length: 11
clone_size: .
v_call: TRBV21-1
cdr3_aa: CASSKKNGYTF
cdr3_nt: TGTGCCAGCAGCAAAAAGAATGGCTACACCTTC

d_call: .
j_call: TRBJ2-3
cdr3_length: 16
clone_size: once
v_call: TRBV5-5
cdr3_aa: CASSPIAEISTDTQYF
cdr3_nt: TGTGCCAGCAGCCCTATAGCGGAGATTAGCACAGATACGCAGTATTTT